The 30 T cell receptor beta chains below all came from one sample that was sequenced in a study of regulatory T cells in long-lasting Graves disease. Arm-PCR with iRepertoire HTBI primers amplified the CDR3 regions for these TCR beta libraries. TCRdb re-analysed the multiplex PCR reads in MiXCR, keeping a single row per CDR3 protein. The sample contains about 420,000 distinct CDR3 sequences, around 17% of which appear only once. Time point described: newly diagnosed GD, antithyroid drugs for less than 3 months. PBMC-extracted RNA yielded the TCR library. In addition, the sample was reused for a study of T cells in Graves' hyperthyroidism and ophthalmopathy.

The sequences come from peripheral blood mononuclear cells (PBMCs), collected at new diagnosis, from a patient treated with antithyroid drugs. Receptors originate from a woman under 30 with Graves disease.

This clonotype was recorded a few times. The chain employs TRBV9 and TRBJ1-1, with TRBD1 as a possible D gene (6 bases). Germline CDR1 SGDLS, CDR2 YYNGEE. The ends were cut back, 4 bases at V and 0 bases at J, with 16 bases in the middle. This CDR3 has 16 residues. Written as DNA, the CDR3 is TGTGCCAGCAGCCAACCTCAGGGGCCCGTGAACACTGAAGCTTTCTTT. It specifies CASSQPQGPVNTEAFF.

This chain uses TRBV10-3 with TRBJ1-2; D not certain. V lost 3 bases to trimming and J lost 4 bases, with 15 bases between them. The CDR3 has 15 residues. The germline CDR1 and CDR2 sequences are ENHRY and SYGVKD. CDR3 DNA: TGTGCCATCAGTGATACCGACGGAGAACTCTATGGCTACACCTTC. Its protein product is CAISDTDGELYGYTF.

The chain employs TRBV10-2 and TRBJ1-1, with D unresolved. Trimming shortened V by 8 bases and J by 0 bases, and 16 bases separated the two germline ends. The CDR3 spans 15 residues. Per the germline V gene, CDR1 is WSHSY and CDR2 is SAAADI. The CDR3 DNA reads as TGCGCCAGCGCCATATCGGCGGAGCTGAACACTGAAGCTTTCTTT. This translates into CASAISAELNTEAFF.

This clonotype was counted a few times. CDR3 nucleotide sequence: TGTGCCAGCAGCCAAGGCGGGAGGGCCATCGAGACCCAGTACTTC. This gives the protein CASSQGGRAIETQYF. The chain combines TRBV3-2 with TRBJ2-1; TRBD2 was called by the table and not checked on the DNA. The closer fit of TRBJ2-5 to the DNA end suggests the J call may be wrong. TRBV3-2 is shown as a pseudogene. The length of the CDR3 is 15 residues.

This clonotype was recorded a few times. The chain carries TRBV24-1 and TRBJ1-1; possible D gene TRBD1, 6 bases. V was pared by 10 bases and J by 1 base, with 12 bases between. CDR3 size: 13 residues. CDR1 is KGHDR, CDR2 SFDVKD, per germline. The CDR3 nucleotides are TGTGCCACTCAAAGACAGGCGAACACTGAAGCTTTCTTT. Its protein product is CATQRQANTEAFF.

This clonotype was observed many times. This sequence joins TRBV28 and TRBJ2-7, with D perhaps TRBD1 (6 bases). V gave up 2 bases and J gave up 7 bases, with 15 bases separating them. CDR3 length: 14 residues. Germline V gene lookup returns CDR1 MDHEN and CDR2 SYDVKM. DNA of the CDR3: TGTGCCAGCAGTTTAACCGCCAGCCAGGGGGAGCAGTACTTC. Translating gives CASSLTASQGEQYF.

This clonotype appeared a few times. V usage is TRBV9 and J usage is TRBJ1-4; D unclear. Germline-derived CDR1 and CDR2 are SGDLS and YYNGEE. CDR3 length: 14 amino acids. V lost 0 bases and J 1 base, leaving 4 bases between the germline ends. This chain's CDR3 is CASSVAGTNEKLFF. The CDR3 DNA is TGTGCCAGCAGCGTAGCAGGAACTAATGAAAAACTGTTTTTT. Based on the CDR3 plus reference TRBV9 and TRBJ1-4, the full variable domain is DSGVTQTPKHLITATGQRVTLRCSPRSGDLSVYWYQQSLDQGLQFLIQYYNGEERAKGNILERFSAQQFPDLHSELNLSSLELGDSALYFCASSVAGTNEKLFFGSGTQLSVL.

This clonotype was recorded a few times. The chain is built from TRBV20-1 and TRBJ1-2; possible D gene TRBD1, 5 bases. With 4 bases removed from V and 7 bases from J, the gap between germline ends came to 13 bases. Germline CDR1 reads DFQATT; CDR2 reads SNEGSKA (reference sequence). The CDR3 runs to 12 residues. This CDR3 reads CSATPPRAGYTF. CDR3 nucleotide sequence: TGCAGTGCTACTCCGCCCAGGGCTGGCTACACCTTC.

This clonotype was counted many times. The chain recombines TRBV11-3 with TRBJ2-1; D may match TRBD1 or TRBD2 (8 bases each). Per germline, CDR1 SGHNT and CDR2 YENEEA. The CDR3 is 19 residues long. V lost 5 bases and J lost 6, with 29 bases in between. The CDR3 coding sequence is TGTGCCAGCAGCCATTTTCGGGGGGGTGTGGGACAGGAGGGCAATGAGCAGTTCTTC. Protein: CASSHFRGGVGQEGNEQFF.

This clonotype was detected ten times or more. CDR3 residues: CSGRAGSNSYNEQFF. CDR3 coding DNA: TGCAGCGGAAGAGCCGGGTCGAACTCCTACAATGAGCAGTTCTTC. The chain employs TRBV20-1 and TRBJ2-1; D not certain. CDR3 length: 15 amino acids. Germline CDR1 DFQATT, CDR2 SNEGSKA (reference sequence).

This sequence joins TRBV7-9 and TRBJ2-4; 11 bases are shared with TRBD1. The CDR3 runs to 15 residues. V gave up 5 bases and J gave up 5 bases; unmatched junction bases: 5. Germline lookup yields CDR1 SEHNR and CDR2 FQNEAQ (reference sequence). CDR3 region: CASSNLDRGQNIQYF. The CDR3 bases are TGTGCCAGCAGCAACTTGGACAGGGGGCAAAACATTCAGTACTTC.

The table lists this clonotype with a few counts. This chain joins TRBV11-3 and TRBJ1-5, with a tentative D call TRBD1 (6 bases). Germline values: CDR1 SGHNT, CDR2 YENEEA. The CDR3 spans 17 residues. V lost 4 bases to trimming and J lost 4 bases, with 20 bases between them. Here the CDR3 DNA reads TGTGCCAGCAGCTCACTTAGGGGGGACTGGATTAATCAGCCCCAGCATTTT. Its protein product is CASSSLRGDWINQPQHF. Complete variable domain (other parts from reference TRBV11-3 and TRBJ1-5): EAGVVQSPRYKIIEKKQPVAFWCNPISGHNTLYWYLQNLGQGPELLIRYENEEAVDDSQLPKDRFSAERLKGVDSTLKIQPAELGDSAVYLCASSSLRGDWINQPQHFGDGTRLSIL.

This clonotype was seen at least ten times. The CDR3 DNA sequence: TGCAGTGCTCTAGCGGGGCAGAACACCGGGGAGCTGTTTTTT. It translates to CSALAGQNTGELFF. The gene calls are TRBV20-1 and TRBJ2-2; TRBD2 matches 9 bases. Looked up from germline, CDR1 is DFQATT and CDR2 is SNEGSKA (reference sequence). Germline trimming cut 5 bases from V and 1 base from J; bases unmatched to any gene: 2. CDR3 size: 14 residues.

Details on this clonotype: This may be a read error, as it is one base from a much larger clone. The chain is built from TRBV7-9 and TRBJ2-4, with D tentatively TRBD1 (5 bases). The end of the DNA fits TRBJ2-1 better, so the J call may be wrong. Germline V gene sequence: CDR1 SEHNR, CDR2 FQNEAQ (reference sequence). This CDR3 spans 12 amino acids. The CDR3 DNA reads TGTGCCAGCAGCCCAGGGTCTCGCGAGCAGTTCTTC. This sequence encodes CASSPGSREQFF.

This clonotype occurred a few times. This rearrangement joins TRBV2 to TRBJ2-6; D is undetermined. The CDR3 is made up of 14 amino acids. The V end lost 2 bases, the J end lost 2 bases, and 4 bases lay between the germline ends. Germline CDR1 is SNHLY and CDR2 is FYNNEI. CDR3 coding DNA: TGTGCCAGCAGTGAAACAACTGGGGCCAACGTCCTGACTTTC. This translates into CASSETTGANVLTF. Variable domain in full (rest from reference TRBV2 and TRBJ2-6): EPEVTQTPSHQVTQMGQEVILRCVPISNHLYFYWYRQILGQKVEFLVSFYNNEISEKSEIFDDQFSVERPDGSNFTLKIRSTKLEDSAMYFCASSETTGANVLTFGAGSRLTVL.

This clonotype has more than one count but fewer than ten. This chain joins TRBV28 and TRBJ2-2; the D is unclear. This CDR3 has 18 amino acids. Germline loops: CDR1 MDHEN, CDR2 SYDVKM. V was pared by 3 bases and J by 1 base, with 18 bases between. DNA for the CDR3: TGTGCCAGCAGTTTTGAGAGTTTTACGCCAAGGAACACCGGGGAGCTGTTTTTT. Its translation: CASSFESFTPRNTGELFF.

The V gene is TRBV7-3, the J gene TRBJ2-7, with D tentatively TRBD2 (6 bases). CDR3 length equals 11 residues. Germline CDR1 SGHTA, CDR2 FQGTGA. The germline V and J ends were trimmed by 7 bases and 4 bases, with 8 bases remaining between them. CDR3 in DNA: TGTGCCAGCATCCGGGGGTACGAGCAGTACTTC. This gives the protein CASIRGYEQYF.

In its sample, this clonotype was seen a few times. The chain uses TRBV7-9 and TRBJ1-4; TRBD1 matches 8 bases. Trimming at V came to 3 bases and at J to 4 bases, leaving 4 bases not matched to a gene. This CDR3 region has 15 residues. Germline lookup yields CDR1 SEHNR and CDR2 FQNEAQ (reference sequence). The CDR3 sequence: CASSFGTGDNEKLFF. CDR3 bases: TGTGCCAGCAGCTTTGGGACAGGAGATAATGAAAAACTGTTTTTT.

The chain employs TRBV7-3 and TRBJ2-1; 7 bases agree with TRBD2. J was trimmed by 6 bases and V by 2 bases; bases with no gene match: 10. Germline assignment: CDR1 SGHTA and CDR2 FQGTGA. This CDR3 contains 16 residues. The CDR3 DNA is TGTGCCAGCAGCTTACTAGGTGTCGGGACTATCAATGAGCAGTTCTTC. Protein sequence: CASSLLGVGTINEQFF.

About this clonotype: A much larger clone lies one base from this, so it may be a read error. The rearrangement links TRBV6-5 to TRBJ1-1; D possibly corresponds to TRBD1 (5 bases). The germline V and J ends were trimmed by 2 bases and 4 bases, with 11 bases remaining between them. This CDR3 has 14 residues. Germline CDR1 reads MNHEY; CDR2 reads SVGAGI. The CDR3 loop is CASSYRGPGTEAFF. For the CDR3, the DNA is TGTGCCAGCAGTTACAGGGGCCCCGGCACTGAAGCTTTCTTT.

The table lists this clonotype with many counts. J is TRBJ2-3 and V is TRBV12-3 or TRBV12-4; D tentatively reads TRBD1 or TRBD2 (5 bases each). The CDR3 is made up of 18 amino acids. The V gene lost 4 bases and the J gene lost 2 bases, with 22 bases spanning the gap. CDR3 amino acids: CASSYTGTFVRFTDTQYF. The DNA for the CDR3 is TGTGCCAGCAGTTATACCGGGACCTTTGTACGATTCACAGATACGCAGTATTTT.

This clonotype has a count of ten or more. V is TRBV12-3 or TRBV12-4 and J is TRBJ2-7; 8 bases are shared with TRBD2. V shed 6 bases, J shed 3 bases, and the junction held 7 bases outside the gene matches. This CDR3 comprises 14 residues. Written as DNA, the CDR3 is TGTGCCAGCAGACGTAGCGGGAATCTCTACGAGCAGTACTTC. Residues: CASRRSGNLYEQYF.

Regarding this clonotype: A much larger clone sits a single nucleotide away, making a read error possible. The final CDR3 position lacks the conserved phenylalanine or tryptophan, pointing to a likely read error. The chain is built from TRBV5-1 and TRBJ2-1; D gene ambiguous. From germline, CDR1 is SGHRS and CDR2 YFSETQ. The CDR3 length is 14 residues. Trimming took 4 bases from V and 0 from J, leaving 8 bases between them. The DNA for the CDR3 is TGCGCCAGCAGCGTTCTCGACTCCTACAATGAGCAGTTCTCC. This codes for CASSVLDSYNEQFS.

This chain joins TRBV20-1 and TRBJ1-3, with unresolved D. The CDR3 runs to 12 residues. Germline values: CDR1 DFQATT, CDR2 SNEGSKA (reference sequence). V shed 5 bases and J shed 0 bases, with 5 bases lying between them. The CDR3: CSAPSSGNTIYF. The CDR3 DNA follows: TGCAGTGCTCCCAGCTCTGGAAACACCATATATTTT.

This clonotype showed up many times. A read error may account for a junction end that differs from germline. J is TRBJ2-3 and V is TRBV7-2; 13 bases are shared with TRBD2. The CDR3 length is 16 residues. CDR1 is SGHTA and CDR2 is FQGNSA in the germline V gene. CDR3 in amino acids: CASRLGLAGVSDTQYF. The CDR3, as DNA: TGTGCCAGCAGATTAGGACTAGCGGGAGTATCAGATACGCAGTATTTT. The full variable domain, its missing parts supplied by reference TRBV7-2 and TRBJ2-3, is GAGVSQSPSNKVTEKGKDVELRCDPISGHTALYWYRQSLGQGLEFLIYFQGNSAPDKSGLPSDRFSAERTGGSVSTLTIQRTQQEDSAVYLCASRLGLAGVSDTQYFGPGTRLTVL.

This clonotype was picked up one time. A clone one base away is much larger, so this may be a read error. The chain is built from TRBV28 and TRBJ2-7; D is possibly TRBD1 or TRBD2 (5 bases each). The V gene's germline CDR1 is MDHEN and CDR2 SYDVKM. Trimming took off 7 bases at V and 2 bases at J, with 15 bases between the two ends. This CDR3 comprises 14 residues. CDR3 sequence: CASTPAGTPYEQYF. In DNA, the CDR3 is TGTGCCAGCACCCCGGCAGGGACCCCCTACGAGCAGTACTTC.

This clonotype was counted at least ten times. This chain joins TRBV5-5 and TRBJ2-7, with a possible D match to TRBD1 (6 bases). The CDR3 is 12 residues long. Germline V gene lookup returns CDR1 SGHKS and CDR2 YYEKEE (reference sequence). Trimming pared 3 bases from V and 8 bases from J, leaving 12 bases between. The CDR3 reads CASSSGQPKQYF. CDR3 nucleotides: TGTGCCAGCAGCTCAGGACAGCCAAAGCAGTACTTC.

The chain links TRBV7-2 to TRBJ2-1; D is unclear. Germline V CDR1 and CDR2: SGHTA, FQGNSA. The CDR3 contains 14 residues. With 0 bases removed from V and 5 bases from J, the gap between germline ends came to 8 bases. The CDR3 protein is CASSLAFLNNEQFF. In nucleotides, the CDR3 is TGTGCCAGCAGCTTAGCGTTCCTCAACAATGAGCAGTTCTTC.

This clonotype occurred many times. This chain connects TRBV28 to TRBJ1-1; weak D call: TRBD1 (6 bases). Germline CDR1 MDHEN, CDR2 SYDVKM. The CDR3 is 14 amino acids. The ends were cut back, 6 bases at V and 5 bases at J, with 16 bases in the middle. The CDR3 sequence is CASSPRGVGTEAFF. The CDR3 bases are TGTGCCAGCAGCCCGAGGGGGGTTGGGACTGAAGCTTTCTTT.

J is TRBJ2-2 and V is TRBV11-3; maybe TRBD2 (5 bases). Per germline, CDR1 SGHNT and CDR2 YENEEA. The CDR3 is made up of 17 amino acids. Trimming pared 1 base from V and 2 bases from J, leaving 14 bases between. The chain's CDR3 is CASSLVPAEINTGELFF. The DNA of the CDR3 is TGTGCCAGCAGCTTAGTTCCAGCGGAGATAAACACCGGGGAGCTGTTTTTT.